A single count supports the clone carrying this T cell receptor (beta chain). Trimming shortened V by 4 bases and J by 2 bases, and 11 bases separated the two germline ends. There are 14 residues in the CDR3. CDR1 ENHRY and CDR2 SYGVKD come from the germline V gene. Only in-frame clones appear in the TCRdb table, and some are missing; sequencing was by immunoSEQ multiplex PCR. The table has about 1,900,000 clones, around 96% seen once. The data were obtained in a study of shared clonotypes between healthy human individuals. Naivety among CD8 cells was defined by CD45RO negativity and positive CCR7 selection, thereby excluding terminally differentiated effector memory CD45RA+ cells. The healthy adult donors were HIV-negative and reported no recent acute infections or vaccinations.

This chain uses TRBV10-3 with TRBJ1-2, with D unclear. Sequencing was performed on naive CD8+ T cells sorted from blood. The source is a man aged 18 to 29 in good health. The CDR3 coding sequence is TGTGCCATCAGTGGGGCAGGATTGAACTATGGCTACACCTTC. Protein sequence: CAISGAGLNYGYTF.